This TCR beta chain is drawn from a study of blood T cell repertoires in COVID-19 (dated by TCRdb to 2018 to 2020). Notes on the research overall: Samples covering the acute and convalescent phases of COVID-19 were provided by collaborators in the United States, Italy and Spain. The dataset comprised deeply sampled blood TCRbeta repertoires from subjects exposed to, actively infected with, or recovered from COVID-19. The repertoires were released in a freely available public database meant as a resource for research on the immune response to SARS-CoV-2. Sample metadata almost always included a de-identified subject ID, COVID-19 status, age in years and sex. The material from the prospective study consisted of cDNA or gDNA derived from T cells, B-cell-depleted T cells, or PBMCs. The samples were drawn from the first 160 participants of the ongoing ImmuneRACE study and from some 1,300 subjects provided by 6 global collaborators. Where HLA class I and class II types were available, the types were taken from metadata supplied by the sample provider, not from assay-based typing.

On this clone itself: This clone's antigen is unknown. No much larger clonotype is one base removed from it; base qualities were not supplied.

At one collaborating source in Seattle, patients were enrolled during active infection and were followed longitudinally through the course of disease. The collaborating institutions used their own protocols to collect whole blood in K2EDTA tubes. For TCRbeta analysis, collaborator samples were shipped as frozen whole blood, as isolated PBMCs, or as DNA extracted from either sample type. Results the study describes overall, beyond this receptor: Clinical and demographic metadata were provided uncurated, with the amount varying by source and participant.

The immunoSEQ Assay, a bias-controlled multiplex PCR, was used to amplify TCRbeta CDR3 regions from genomic DNA. The paper's data handling went like this. Within the assay, amplification of reference gene primers was used to estimate how many nucleated cells each sample contained. To quantify the absolute abundance of each unique TCRbeta CDR3 rearrangement, sequence reads were collapsed and filtered. Productive Simpson clonality was computed per sample as the square root of Simpson's diversity index over productive rearrangements. TCRdb mirrors the immuneACCESS table, restricted to in-frame sequences. Some clones are absent from its copies; in checked studies, under half trace to an unresolved V gene, and the reason for the others is unknown. D and trimming were read from the DNA, whereas the V and J calls and clone size are those reported in that table. The sample table shows more than 200,000 clones, and around 84% are seen once. More than 4.5% of the sample lies in the top ten.

Including the terminal cysteine and phenylalanine, the CDR3 comprises 14 residues. The DNA shown is the 42-base CDR3, in frame from base 1. As encoded in the germline V gene, CDR1 is SGDLS while CDR2 is YYNGEE. Relative to germline, V is 4 bases shorter and J is 4 bases shorter, with 14 bases between their ends. Sequenced material: peripheral blood. The V and J segments used are TRBV9 and TRBJ1-1; the D segment cannot be called with confidence. The clonotype originates from a woman aged 55-69 years with COVID-19, enrolled during active disease. The DNA sequence reads TGTGCCAGCAGCACGCTTGACACTCGCACTGAAGCTTTCTTT. It specifies CASSTLDTRTEAFF.